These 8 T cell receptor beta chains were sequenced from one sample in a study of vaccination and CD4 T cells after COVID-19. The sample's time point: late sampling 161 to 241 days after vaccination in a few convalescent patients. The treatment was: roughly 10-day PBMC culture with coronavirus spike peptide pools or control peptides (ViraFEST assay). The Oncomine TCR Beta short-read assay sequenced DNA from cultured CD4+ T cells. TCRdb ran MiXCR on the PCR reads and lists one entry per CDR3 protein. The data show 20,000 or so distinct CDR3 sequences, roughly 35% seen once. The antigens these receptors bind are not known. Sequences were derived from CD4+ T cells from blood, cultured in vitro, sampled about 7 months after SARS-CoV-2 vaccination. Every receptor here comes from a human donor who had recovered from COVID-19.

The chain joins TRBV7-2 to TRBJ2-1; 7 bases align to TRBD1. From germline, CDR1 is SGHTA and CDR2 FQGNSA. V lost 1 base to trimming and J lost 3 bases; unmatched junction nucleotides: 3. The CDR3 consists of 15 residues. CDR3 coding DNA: TGTGCCAGCAGCTTAGACAGGGGTTTCTACAATGAGCAGTTCTTC. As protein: CASSLDRGFYNEQFF.

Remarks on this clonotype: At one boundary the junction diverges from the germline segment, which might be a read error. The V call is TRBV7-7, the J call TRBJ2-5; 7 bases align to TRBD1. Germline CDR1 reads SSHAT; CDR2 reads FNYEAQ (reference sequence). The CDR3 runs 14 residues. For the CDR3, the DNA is TGTGCTAGCAGCAAACAGGGGTACCAAGAGACCCAGTACTTC. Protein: CASSKQGYQETQYF.

The DNA of the CDR3 is TGCAGTGCTCGCGCGGATCCGAACACTGAAGCTTTCTTT. Protein product: CSARADPNTEAFF. The chain links TRBV20-1 to TRBJ1-1; D not resolved. The CDR3 has 13 amino acids. The germline V gene encodes CDR1 DFQATT and CDR2 SNEGSKA (reference sequence). V dropped 5 bases and J dropped 1 base, with 11 bases sitting between them.

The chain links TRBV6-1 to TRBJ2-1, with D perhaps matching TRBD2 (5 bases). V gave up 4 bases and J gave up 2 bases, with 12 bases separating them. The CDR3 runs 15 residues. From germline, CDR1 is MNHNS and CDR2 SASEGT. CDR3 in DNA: TGTGCCAGCAGTGTCGGAGCGGACCCCTACAATGAGCAGTTCTTC. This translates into CASSVGADPYNEQFF.

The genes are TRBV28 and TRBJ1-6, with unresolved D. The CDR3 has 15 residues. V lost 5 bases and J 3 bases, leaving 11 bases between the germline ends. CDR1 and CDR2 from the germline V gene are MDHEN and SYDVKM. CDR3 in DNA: TGTGCCAGCAGTCAGGCGGAAGTCTATAATTCACCCCTCCACTTT. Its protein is CASSQAEVYNSPLHF.

CDR3 loop: CASSHLGETQYF. CDR3 nucleotide sequence: TGTGCCAGCAGCCACCTCGGGGAGACCCAGTACTTC. The chain joins TRBV28 to TRBJ2-5; no definite D call. The germline V and J ends were trimmed by 6 bases and 5 bases, with 10 bases remaining between them. This CDR3 is built from 12 residues. Germline-derived CDR1 and CDR2 are MDHEN and SYDVKM.

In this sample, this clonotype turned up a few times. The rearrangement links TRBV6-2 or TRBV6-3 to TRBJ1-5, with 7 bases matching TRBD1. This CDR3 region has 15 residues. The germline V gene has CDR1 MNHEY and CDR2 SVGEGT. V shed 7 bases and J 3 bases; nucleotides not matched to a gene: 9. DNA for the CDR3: TGTGCCAGCACCCGCCACAGGGGAGACAATCAGCCCCAGCATTTT. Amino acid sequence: CASTRHRGDNQPQHF.

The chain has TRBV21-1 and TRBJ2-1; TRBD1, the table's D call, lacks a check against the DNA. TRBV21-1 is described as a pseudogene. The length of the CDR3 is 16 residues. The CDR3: CASSKDGGPRSNEQFF. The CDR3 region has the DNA TGTGCCAGCAGCAAAGATGGGGGGCCTAGGTCCAATGAGCAGTTCTTC.